A single sample gave rise to the 11 T cell receptor beta chains below, sequenced in a study of response to subunit inactivated influenza vaccine. MiXCR, run by TCRdb on the RT-PCR reads, gives a single entry per CDR3 protein. This table has approximately 480,000 distinct CDR3 sequences, approximately 10% appearing once. The source material was PBMCs from blood, sampled 40 to 50 days after vaccination. The receptors were sampled from a man aged 50-60 years who received an inactivated influenza vaccine.

The table lists this clonotype with a few counts. V is TRBV18 and J is TRBJ2-1; 10 nucleotides agree with TRBD2. Per germline, CDR1 KGHSH and CDR2 LQKENI. With 3 bases clipped from V and 4 bases from J, the junction kept 9 bases outside the gene matches. This CDR3 contains 17 residues. The CDR3 is CASSPTSGTAPYNEQFF. The CDR3 region has the DNA TGTGCCAGCTCACCCACTAGCGGGACCGCCCCTTACAATGAGCAGTTCTTC.

This clonotype appeared many times. This rearrangement joins TRBV12-3 or TRBV12-4 to TRBJ1-2, with D unresolved. The CDR3 has 16 residues. V shed 6 bases and J shed 4 bases, with 21 bases lying between them. CDR3 in amino acids: CASSPRGPLTLYGYTF. CDR3 bases: TGTGCCAGCAGCCCTCGTGGGCCACTCACTCTCTATGGCTACACCTTC.

This clonotype was counted a few times. V and J are TRBV5-5 and TRBJ1-2, with D perhaps matching TRBD1 (6 bases). Germline V CDR1 and CDR2: SGHKS, YYEKEE (reference sequence). The CDR3 runs 15 residues. Trimming pared 5 bases from V and 9 bases from J, leaving 23 bases between. The CDR3 reads CASRQEGQTYGSYTF. In DNA form, the CDR3 reads TGTGCCAGCAGACAGGAGGGACAAACCTATGGTAGCTACACCTTC.

In regard to this clonotype: This clone may be a read error of a much larger clone one base away. The chain is built from TRBV6-2 or TRBV6-3 and TRBJ2-7; a possible D gene is TRBD2 (6 bases). There are 13 residues in the CDR3. The V and J ends lost 6 bases and 6 bases respectively, with 15 bases between them. Germline V CDR1 and CDR2: MNHEY, SVGEGT. The CDR3 bases are TGTGCCAGCAGCGGGGGTGTCGCCTCCGAGCAGTACTTC. Protein: CASSGGVASEQYF.

This clonotype has a handful of counts. This chain connects TRBV2 to TRBJ1-1, with TRBD1 identical over 11 bases. The CDR3 totals 15 residues. Trimming took 6 bases from V and 3 from J; bases not matched to a gene: 6. Germline V gene sequence: CDR1 SNHLY, CDR2 FYNNEI. The CDR3 spells CASRRRGQGDTEAFF. CDR3 DNA: TGTGCCAGCAGGCGTAGGGGACAGGGGGACACTGAAGCTTTCTTT.

This clonotype was found many times. The V and J genes are TRBV7-3 and TRBJ2-1; TRBD2 matches at 9 bases. Germline loops: CDR1 SGHTA, CDR2 FQGTGA. The CDR3 spans 17 residues. V shed 1 base, J shed 4 bases, and the junction held 8 bases outside the gene matches. The CDR3 reads CASSLMGWREGYNEQFF. In DNA, the CDR3 is TGTGCCAGCAGCTTAATGGGTTGGCGGGAGGGGTACAATGAGCAGTTCTTC.

This clonotype appeared a few times. This chain uses TRBV5-1 with TRBJ2-2; 8 nucleotides agree with TRBD1. In germline, CDR1 is SGHRS, CDR2 YFSETQ. Trimming took 0 bases from V and 7 from J; bases not matched to a gene: 5. The CDR3 runs to 15 residues. The CDR3 region is CASSLAQGAGGELFF. CDR3 nucleotide sequence: TGCGCCAGCAGCTTGGCCCAGGGGGCTGGCGGGGAGCTGTTTTTT.

This clonotype has just a few counts. This chain uses TRBV9 with TRBJ2-7; TRBD2 is a possible D gene (6 bases). V was pared by 0 bases and J by 0 bases, with 10 bases between. Germline V gene lookup returns CDR1 SGDLS and CDR2 YYNGEE. This CDR3 is 15 amino acids long. The CDR3 sequence is CASSVGGGVSYEQYF. In nucleotides, the CDR3 is TGTGCCAGCAGCGTAGGTGGCGGGGTCTCCTACGAGCAGTACTTC. Full variable domain (rest looked up from reference TRBV9 and TRBJ2-7): DSGVTQTPKHLITATGQRVTLRCSPRSGDLSVYWYQQSLDQGLQFLIQYYNGEERAKGNILERFSAQQFPDLHSELNLSSLELGDSALYFCASSVGGGVSYEQYFGPGTRLTVT.

This clonotype came up many times. The gene calls are TRBV4-3 and TRBJ2-1; 8 bases match TRBD2. Germline CDR1 and CDR2: LGHNA and YSLEER. This CDR3 region has 16 residues. V was pared by 0 bases and J by 8 bases, with 9 bases of the junction left unmatched. The CDR3 sequence is CASSQDFGRVLDEQFF. DNA for the CDR3: TGCGCCAGCAGCCAAGATTTCGGGAGGGTCTTGGATGAGCAGTTCTTC.

Ten or more counts support this clonotype. V and J are TRBV4-2 and TRBJ2-1; TRBD1 aligns across 12 bases. The CDR3 runs 15 residues. Germline V gene data show CDR1 as LGHNA and CDR2 as YNFKEQ. After removal of 5 bases from V and 9 bases from J, the junction contained 8 bases not matched to a gene. CDR3 bases: TGTGCCAGCAGCTCCTCAGGGACAGGGGGCGGTGAGCAGTTCTTC. It yields the protein CASSSSGTGGGEQFF.

This chain links TRBV4-3 with TRBJ2-7; D is perhaps TRBD1 (5 bases). This CDR3 is 15 amino acids long. The V end lost 5 bases, the J end lost 1 base, and 15 bases lay between the germline ends. Per the germline V gene, CDR1 is LGHNA and CDR2 is YSLEER. The CDR3 is CASSEVNTGSYEQYF. In DNA form, the CDR3 reads TGCGCCAGCAGCGAAGTTAACACAGGTTCCTACGAGCAGTACTTC.